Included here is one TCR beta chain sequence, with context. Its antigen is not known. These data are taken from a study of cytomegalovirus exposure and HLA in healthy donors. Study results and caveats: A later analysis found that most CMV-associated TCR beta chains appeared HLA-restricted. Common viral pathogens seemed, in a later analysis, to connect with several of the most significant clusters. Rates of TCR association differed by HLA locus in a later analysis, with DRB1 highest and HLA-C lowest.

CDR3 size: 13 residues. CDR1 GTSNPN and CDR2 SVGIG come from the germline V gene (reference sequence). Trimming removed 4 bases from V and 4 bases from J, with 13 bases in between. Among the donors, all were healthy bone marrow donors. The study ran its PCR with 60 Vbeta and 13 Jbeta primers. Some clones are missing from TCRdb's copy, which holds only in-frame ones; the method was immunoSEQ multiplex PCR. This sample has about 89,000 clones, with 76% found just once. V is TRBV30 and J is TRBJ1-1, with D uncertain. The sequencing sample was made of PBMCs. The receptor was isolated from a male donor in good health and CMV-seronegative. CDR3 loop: CAWTSGKGTEAFF. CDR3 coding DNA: TGTGCCTGGACGTCGGGGAAAGGCACTGAAGCTTTCTTT. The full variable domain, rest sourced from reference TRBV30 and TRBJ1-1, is SQTIHQWPATLVQPVGSPLSLECTVEGTSNPNLYWYRQAAGRGLQLLFYSVGIGQISSEVPQNLSASRPQDRQFILSSKKLLLSDSGFYLCAWTSGKGTEAFFGQGTRLTVV.